One and the same sample provided the 18 T cell receptor beta chains below, sequenced in a study of shared clonotypes between healthy human individuals. Clones were sequenced by immunoSEQ multiplex PCR, and TCRdb holds only the in-frame ones, with some missing. This sample has approximately 480,000 clones, with approximately 79% found just once. Sequenced: PBMCs. These receptors were obtained from a woman aged 40-49 years in good health. Some clones in this sample may be carry-over from other donors' samples.

This clone was seen more than once but under ten times. The CDR3 sequence is CASSSGQGVYEQYF. CDR3 bases: TGTGCCAGCAGCTCGGGACAGGGGGTCTACGAGCAGTACTTC. V gene TRBV9 combines with J gene TRBJ2-7, with TRBD1 identical over 11 bases. Losses at the gene ends were 4 bases for V and 3 bases for J; bases not matched to a gene: 3. Germline lookup yields CDR1 SGDLS and CDR2 YYNGEE. The CDR3 has 14 amino acids.

The V gene is TRBV7-9, the J gene TRBJ2-7; 7 positions match TRBD2. The length of the CDR3 is 14 residues. Germline CDR1 reads SEHNR; CDR2 reads FQNEAQ (reference sequence). The junction had 9 bases not matched to a gene; V was cut back by 5 bases and J by 5 bases. Here the CDR3 reads CASSREEGTHEQYF. The CDR3, as DNA: TGTGCCAGCAGCCGGGAGGAAGGGACCCACGAGCAGTACTTC.

This clone has just a few counts. The genes are TRBV9 and TRBJ2-6, with 7 bases identical to TRBD1. V shed 4 bases and J 2 bases; nucleotides not matched to a gene: 6. Germline loops: CDR1 SGDLS, CDR2 YYNGEE. The CDR3 extends over 16 amino acids. The DNA of the CDR3 is TGTGCCAGCAGCCCGATCACAGGGGCTGGGGCCAACGTCCTGACTTTC. Protein: CASSPITGAGANVLTF.

The CDR3 here is CASSVGRANTDTQYF. Written as DNA, the CDR3 is TGTGCCAGCAGCGTGGGCAGGGCCAACACAGATACGCAGTATTTT. The V and J genes are TRBV9 and TRBJ2-3; possibly TRBD1 for D (5 bases). Germline CDR1 SGDLS, CDR2 YYNGEE. This CDR3 spans 15 amino acids. The V end was cut by 2 bases, the J end by 2 bases, with 12 bases between.

This clone showed up just once. The chain uses TRBV9 and TRBJ2-7; a weak D match, TRBD1 (6 bases). This CDR3 is built from 12 residues. Germline V gene lookup returns CDR1 SGDLS and CDR2 YYNGEE. V was pared by 4 bases and J by 3 bases, with 8 bases between. This CDR3 is CASSPTGYEQYF. The CDR3 nucleotides read TGTGCCAGCAGCCCGACAGGCTACGAGCAGTACTTC. The complete variable domain, with remaining parts taken from reference TRBV9 and TRBJ2-7, reads DSGVTQTPKHLITATGQRVTLRCSPRSGDLSVYWYQQSLDQGLQFLIQYYNGEERAKGNILERFSAQQFPDLHSELNLSSLELGDSALYFCASSPTGYEQYFGPGTRLTVT.

The chain links TRBV5-1 to TRBJ2-7, with 9 nucleotides matching TRBD2. Germline assignment: CDR1 SGHRS and CDR2 YFSETQ. This CDR3 comprises 15 residues. The ends lost 1 base at V and 3 bases at J; junction bases unmatched: 5. This CDR3 reads CASSLLAGDGYEQYF. The CDR3 nucleotides are TGCGCCAGCAGCTTGTTAGCGGGAGATGGCTACGAGCAGTACTTC.

The CDR3 coding sequence is TGTGCCAGCAGCTTAGTGCCCCCGGGACAGGGGTACACCGGGGAGCTGTTTTTT. This encodes CASSLVPPGQGYTGELFF. The rearrangement links TRBV7-6 to TRBJ2-2; 10 bases align to TRBD1. Germline lookup yields CDR1 SGHVS and CDR2 FNYEAQ. The CDR3 is made up of 18 amino acids. V lost 1 base to trimming and J lost 3 bases; unmatched junction nucleotides: 8.

The chain uses TRBV11-2 and TRBJ2-1; D is unresolved. The CDR3 has 15 amino acids. The V gene lost 8 bases and the J gene lost 2 bases, with 16 bases spanning the gap. Germline CDR1 and CDR2: SGHAT and FQNNGV. CDR3 in DNA: TGTGCCAGCGGATTTGTCACCGTCGCCTACAATGAGCAGTTCTTC. Protein product: CASGFVTVAYNEQFF.

This clone was seen more than once but under ten times. The V gene is TRBV4-1, the J gene TRBJ1-1; TRBD1 is a possible D gene (6 bases). CDR3 length: 15 amino acids. Trimming stripped 0 bases from V and 5 bases from J, with 13 bases between. CDR1 is MGHRA and CDR2 is YSYEKL in the germline V gene. CDR3 in DNA: TGCGCCAGCAGCCAAGATCAGGGGAGATGGACTGAAGCTTTCTTT. Translating gives CASSQDQGRWTEAFF.

This chain uses TRBV6-5 with TRBJ2-7; D possibly corresponds to TRBD2 (5 bases). Germline CDR1 reads MNHEY; CDR2 reads SVGAGI. The CDR3 runs 15 residues. Deletions cut 7 bases from V and 0 bases from J, with 16 bases between. The CDR3 loop reads CASTLQAGHSYEQYF. The CDR3 DNA reads TGTGCCAGCACCCTGCAGGCGGGCCACTCCTACGAGCAGTACTTC.

The chain is built from TRBV25-1 and TRBJ2-7; 7 bases match TRBD1. The germline V gene has CDR1 MGHDK and CDR2 SYGVNS. This CDR3 has 13 amino acids. V shed 5 bases and J 5 bases; nucleotides not matched to a gene: 6. The chain's CDR3 is CASSRQGVHEQYF. CDR3 bases: TGTGCCAGCAGTCGACAGGGTGTTCACGAGCAGTACTTC.

The chain has TRBV4-1 and TRBJ2-1; D is unclear. CDR1 and CDR2 from the germline V gene are MGHRA and YSYEKL. The CDR3 length is 13 residues. V was cut by 4 bases and J by 8 bases, with 12 bases left in between. Here the CDR3 reads CASSLLGSDEQFF. The CDR3 DNA is TGCGCCAGCAGCCTTCTGGGATCGGATGAGCAGTTCTTC.

This chain connects TRBV5-4 to TRBJ2-7, with D perhaps matching TRBD2 (5 bases). V gave up 3 bases and J gave up 9 bases, with 16 bases separating them. Germline lookup yields CDR1 SGHNT and CDR2 YYREEE (reference sequence). This CDR3 has 13 amino acids. The CDR3 sequence: CASSSKAELGQYF. CDR3 DNA: TGTGCCAGCAGCTCTAAAGCGGAGCTGGGGCAGTACTTC.

This chain links TRBV21-1 with TRBJ2-3; TRBD2 is the table's D call and was not checked against the DNA. TRBV21-1 is a pseudogene locus. The CDR3 is 16 amino acids. The CDR3 is CASSIVAGQEADTQYF. The CDR3 nucleotides read TGTGCCAGCAGCATCGTGGCGGGCCAGGAGGCAGATACGCAGTATTTT.

V and J are TRBV4-2 and TRBJ1-3, with 9 bases aligning to TRBD1. Trimming removed 0 bases from V and 4 bases from J; junction bases left unmatched: 7. The CDR3 is made up of 17 amino acids. Germline V lookup: CDR1 LGHNA, CDR2 YNFKEQ. The CDR3 DNA sequence: TGTGCCAGCAGCCAAGATTTGGGGACAGGGCTGGGAAACACCATATATTTT. Its protein is CASSQDLGTGLGNTIYF.

The gene calls are TRBV7-9 and TRBJ2-3, with TRBD2 identical over 10 bases. The germline V gene encodes CDR1 SEHNR and CDR2 FQNEAQ (reference sequence). The V gene end was trimmed by 3 bases and the J gene end by 6 bases; junction bases not matched to a gene: 6. CDR3 length equals 15 residues. CDR3 amino acids: CASSFGLAGVDTQYF. The CDR3 DNA reads TGTGCCAGCAGCTTTGGGCTAGCGGGAGTGGATACGCAGTATTTT.

The rearrangement uses TRBV19 and TRBJ2-7; unclear D gene. V was clipped by 3 bases and J by 4 bases, with 10 bases between them. This CDR3 has 13 residues. The germline gives CDR1 LNHDA, CDR2 SQIVND (reference sequence). The chain's CDR3 is CASSIGQAYEQYF. As DNA, the CDR3 is TGTGCCAGTAGTATTGGGCAGGCGTACGAGCAGTACTTC.

The V gene is TRBV6-4, the J gene TRBJ2-2; 10 bases agree with TRBD2. V trimming: 7 bases; J trimming: 4 bases; junction bases outside the gene matches: 12. The CDR3 sequence is 17 residues long. From germline, CDR1 is MRHNA and CDR2 SNTAGT. CDR3 protein: CASTCGEREGSTGELFF. The CDR3 nucleotides are TGTGCCAGCACCTGCGGGGAGCGGGAGGGTAGCACCGGGGAGCTGTTTTTT.